The clone carrying this TCR beta chain was detected many times. These data come from a study of breast tumors, draining lymph nodes, adjacent tissues. The V gene lost 0 bases and the J gene lost 5 bases, with 11 bases spanning the gap. CDR1 is SGHTS, CDR2 YDEGEE, per germline. The CDR3 spans 15 residues. Samples came from axillary lymph nodes draining the breast cancer. TCRdb recomputed calls from the multiplex PCR reads with MiXCR, one row per CDR3 protein. The data hold more than 250,000 distinct CDR3 sequences, with about 30% observed a single time. The receptor's source is a female donor with breast cancer. Some clones in this sample may be carry-over from other donors' samples. The rearrangement uses TRBV5-8 and TRBJ2-2; D may correspond to TRBD1 or TRBD2 (5 bases each). Sample: axillary lymph node tissue. The CDR3 sequence: CASSLEGSSTGELFF. DNA for the CDR3: TGTGCCAGCAGCTTGGAGGGGAGCTCGACCGGGGAGCTGTTTTTT.